This TCR beta chain was sequenced in a study of shared T cell receptors in the human thymus. CDR1 is MGHDK and CDR2 is SYGVNS in the germline V gene. The length of the CDR3 is 14 residues. The V gene lost 3 bases and the J gene lost 6 bases, with 12 bases spanning the gap. This clone was seen a single time. The table came from immunoSEQ multiplex PCR; TCRdb's copy has only in-frame clones and leaves some out. The data show over 350,000 clones, about 95% seen once. Sequencing was performed on thymocytes. The chain carries TRBV25-1 and TRBJ2-1; D not certain. The clonotype was recovered from a human donor. In DNA, the CDR3 is TGTGCCAGCAGTGATCCTTTTTCCGGCAATGAGCAGTTCTTC. Amino acids: CASSDPFSGNEQFF.